This is a list of T cell receptor beta chains from one sample in a study of T cell responses to AZD1222 COVID-19 vaccine. TCRdb's table, derived via immunoSEQ multiplex PCR, lists solely in-frame clones and lacks some. The sample yields 90,000 to 150,000 clones, around 83% seen once. This specimen was peripheral blood, taken 28 days after the second AZD1222 dose. These receptors came from an adult who received the AZD1222 COVID-19 vaccine. The CDR3 runs from the conserved cysteine through the conserved F or W. Fields, in order: D gene, J gene, V gene, clone size, CDR3 protein, CDR3 DNA. The D gene is left open where the match is weak. Clone sizes are given selectively: once, few, many, or a class where the clone is expanded.

NA	TRBJ1-1	TRBV11-2	once	CASSLEFAEAFF	TGTGCCAGCAGCTTAGAATTTGCTGAAGCTTTCTTT
NA	TRBJ1-1	TRBV6-1	few	CASSEAGSGTEAFF	TGTGCCAGCAGTGAAGCAGGGAGCGGCACTGAAGCTTTCTTT
TRBD1	TRBJ2-3	TRBV6-5	once	CASSYNRGRNTDTQYF	TGTGCCAGCAGTTACAACAGGGGGCGGAACACAGATACGCAGTATTTT
TRBD1	TRBJ1-2	TRBV10-3	NA	CAISGGQGRYGYTF	TGTGCCATCAGTGGGGGACAGGGCCGATATGGCTACACCTTC
NA	TRBJ1-5	TRBV6-2/TRBV6-3	NA	CASSYSSFRGRGQPQHF	TGTGCCAGCAGTTACTCGAGTTTCAGGGGACGGGGTCAGCCCCAGCATTTT
NA	TRBJ1-2	TRBV4-1	NA	CASSQTTGRGNYGYTF	TGCGCCAGCAGCCAGACAACCGGTCGGGGGAACTATGGCTACACCTTC
TRBD2	TRBJ2-1	TRBV10-1	NA	CASSGREAGNEQFF	TGCGCCAGCAGTGGTCGGGAGGCGGGCAATGAGCAGTTCTTC
TRBD2	TRBJ2-1	TRBV10-2	NA	CAVREREFHNEQFF	TGCGCCGTGAGGGAGCGGGAGTTTCATAATGAGCAGTTCTTC
TRBD1	TRBJ1-2	TRBV6-5	NA	CASRGGGQYNGYTF	TGTGCCAGCAGGGGAGGGGGACAGTATAATGGCTACACCTTC
TRBD1	TRBJ2-7	TRBV29-1	NA	CSVEGQGGVDEQYF	TGCAGCGTTGAAGGACAGGGGGGTGTGGACGAGCAGTACTTC
NA	TRBJ2-7	TRBV30	NA	CAWSWVGTGEQYF	TGTGCCTGGAGTTGGGTGGGAACGGGCGAGCAGTACTTC
NA	TRBJ2-7	TRBV30	NA	CAWSVLLDGDEQYF	TGTGCCTGGAGTGTCTTACTAGATGGCGACGAGCAGTACTTC
NA	TRBJ1-3	TRBV28	NA	CASRPRGSGNTIYF	TGTGCCAGCCGACCGAGAGGCTCTGGAAACACCATATATTTT
TRBD1	TRBJ1-3	TRBV7-7	few	CASSGQGSGNTIYF	TGTGCCAGCAGCGGACAGGGCTCTGGAAACACCATATATTTT
NA	TRBJ2-3	TRBV5-5	NA	CASSLVVATGGSDTQYF	TGTGCCAGCAGCTTGGTTGTCGCGACGGGGGGCTCAGATACGCAGTATTTT
NA	TRBJ2-1	TRBV29-1	NA	CSVEGERRGPYNEQFF	TGCAGCGTTGAAGGTGAGAGGAGGGGGCCCTACAATGAGCAGTTCTTC
NA	TRBJ1-4	TRBV5-8	NA	CASRMTRPPDNEKLFF	TGTGCCAGCAGAATGACCAGGCCTCCTGATAATGAAAAACTGTTTTTT
TRBD2	TRBJ2-7	TRBV13	once	CASSQGTSGRAYEQYF	TGTGCCAGCAGCCAAGGGACTAGCGGGAGAGCCTACGAGCAGTACTTC
NA	TRBJ2-1	TRBV12-3/TRBV12-4	NA	CASSLGNEQFF	TGTGCCAGCAGTTTGGGGAATGAGCAGTTCTTC
TRBD2	TRBJ2-3	TRBV6-2/TRBV6-3	NA	CASTPFGLAGTDTQYF	TGTGCCAGCACCCCCTTCGGACTAGCGGGCACAGATACGCAGTATTTT
NA	TRBJ1-5	TRBV10-3	once	CAIRGEAGSNQPQHF	TGTGCCATCAGGGGGGAGGCAGGTAGCAATCAGCCCCAGCATTTT
NA	TRBJ2-5	TRBV7-9	NA	CASSSGTDLNQGTQYF	TGTGCCAGCAGCTCTGGGACTGACCTTAACCAAGGGACCCAGTACTTC
NA	TRBJ1-2	TRBV7-2	NA	CASSSSTHHPVTF	TGTGCCAGCAGCTCCTCGACCCACCACCCGGTCACCTTC
NA	TRBJ1-5	TRBV19	NA	CASSISFNRNQPQHF	TGTGCCAGTAGTATATCCTTCAATCGCAATCAGCCCCAGCATTTT
TRBD1	TRBJ1-5	TRBV23-1	NA	CASSSTGGGGSNQPQHF	TGCGCCAGCTCCTCGACAGGGGGCGGGGGTAGCAATCAGCCCCAGCATTTT
TRBD1	TRBJ1-1	TRBV9	NA	CASSENPTGFLTEAFF	TGTGCCAGCAGCGAAAACCCGACAGGGTTCTTGACTGAAGCTTTCTTT
NA	TRBJ1-1	TRBV7-3	NA	CASSLTGYTEAFF	TGTGCCAGCAGCTTAACCGGGTACACTGAAGCTTTCTTT
TRBD1	TRBJ1-1	TRBV7-9	NA	CASSLTGTDIEAFF	TGTGCCAGCAGCTTGACCGGGACAGACATTGAAGCTTTCTTT
TRBD1	TRBJ1-2	TRBV9	NA	CASSQTGAGGHYGYTF	TGTGCCAGCAGCCAGACGGGGGCAGGGGGTCACTATGGCTACACCTTC
NA	TRBJ1-1	TRBV18	NA	CASSPGLNTEAFF	TGTGCCAGCTCCCCGGGGCTGAACACTGAAGCTTTCTTT
NA	TRBJ2-1	TRBV19	NA	CASSRRGRTDEQFF	TGTGCCAGTAGTCGCCGGGGGCGCACGGATGAGCAGTTCTTC
NA	TRBJ1-1	TRBV3-1/TRBV3-2	NA	CASSHTGIIFGGTEAFF	TGTGCCAGCAGCCACACAGGGATTATTTTCGGCGGCACTGAAGCTTTCTTT
NA	TRBJ1-6	TRBV27	once	CASRDLGSNSPLHF	TGTGCCAGCAGAGACCTCGGATCGAATTCACCCCTCCACTTT
TRBD1	TRBJ1-2	TRBV5-4	NA	CASSHPDRGRGGYTF	TGTGCCAGCAGCCACCCTGACAGGGGGCGAGGTGGCTACACCTTC
NA	TRBJ2-3	TRBV5-1	NA	CASSGRSSTDTQYF	TGCGCCAGCAGTGGGAGATCAAGCACAGATACGCAGTATTTT
NA	TRBJ1-5	TRBV27	NA	CASSLMFWQPQHF	TGTGCCAGCAGTTTAATGTTTTGGCAGCCCCAGCATTTT
NA	TRBJ2-6	TRBV6-4	once	CASSEGQPLSGANVLTF	TGTGCCAGCAGTGAGGGACAACCCCTCTCTGGGGCCAACGTCCTGACTTTC
NA	TRBJ1-1	TRBV10-3	NA	CAISEGTEAFF	TGTGCCATCAGTGAGGGCACTGAAGCTTTCTTT
NA	TRBJ1-2	TRBV7-2	NA	CASSRGQNYGYTF	TGTGCCAGCAGCCGCGGACAGAACTATGGCTACACCTTC
TRBD2	TRBJ2-5	TRBV11-2	NA	CASSSGLVGETQYF	TGTGCCAGCAGCTCCGGACTAGTTGGAGAGACCCAGTACTTC
NA	TRBJ1-4	TRBV25-1	few	CASSATGGGSNEKLFF	TGTGCCAGCAGTGCGACCGGTGGGGGCTCTAATGAAAAACTGTTTTTT
NA	TRBJ1-1	TRBV18	NA	CASSTDQNTEAFF	TGTGCCAGCTCAACCGACCAAAACACTGAAGCTTTCTTT
TRBD2	TRBJ2-3	TRBV7-3	NA	CASSLGGGFGTDTQYF	TGTGCCAGCAGCTTAGGCGGGGGGTTTGGCACAGATACGCAGTATTTT
NA	TRBJ2-3	TRBV4-1	NA	CASSQDVGLRTDTQYF	TGCGCCAGCAGCCAAGATGTAGGGCTACGCACAGATACGCAGTATTTT
NA	TRBJ1-3	TRBV5-1	few	CASSLAMGSSGNTIYF	TGCGCCAGCAGCTTGGCCATGGGAAGCTCTGGAAACACCATATATTTT
NA	TRBJ1-2	TRBV5-1	NA	CASTNGESSTF	TGCGCCAGCACTAACGGGGAGTCCAGCACCTTC
NA	TRBJ1-2	TRBV28	once	CASSFGEFYGYTF	TGTGCCAGCAGTTTTGGGGAGTTCTATGGCTACACCTTC
NA	TRBJ2-3	TRBV7-2	NA	CASSTRLGVGDTQYF	TGTGCCAGCAGCACCCGCTTGGGGGTAGGAGATACGCAGTATTTT
NA	TRBJ1-5	TRBV28	NA	CACREPSNQPQHF	TGTGCCTGCAGGGAGCCTAGCAATCAGCCCCAGCATTTT
NA	TRBJ1-1	TRBV4-1	NA	CASSQDLEGPSEAFF	TGCGCCAGCAGCCAAGATCTAGAGGGGCCCTCTGAGGCTTTCTTT
TRBD1	TRBJ1-1	TRBV10-1	NA	CASSGDRDTEAFF	TGCGCCAGCAGTGGAGACAGGGACACTGAAGCTTTCTTT
NA	TRBJ1-1	TRBV4-3	NA	CASSQVGNSNTEAFF	TGCGCCAGCAGCCAAGTGGGGAACTCGAACACTGAAGCTTTCTTT